The text below deals with one T cell receptor beta chain. Its antigen remains unidentified. The entry originates in a study of early T cells in non-severe SARS-CoV-2 infection. Overall study context: The input, bulk RNA from unsorted whole blood, was sequenced, and chains were unpaired. Study-level findings and limits: The study's VDJdb matching favored anti-spike CD8 responses and missed private and CD4 specificities.

Each single cDNA molecule received a unique molecular identifier. One entry per CDR3 protein results from TCRdb running MiXCR on the 5' RACE reads. The data contain about 80,000 distinct CDR3 sequences, around 14% of them singletons. The CDR3 runs to 15 residues. Germline V gene lookup returns CDR1 SGHAT and CDR2 FQNNGV. The V end was cut by 3 bases, the J end by 3 bases, with 9 bases between. V and J are TRBV11-2 and TRBJ1-6, with no clear D. Sequenced material: whole blood. The source is an adult who was a healthcare worker with PCR-confirmed SARS-CoV-2 infection or an uninfected control (not recorded which). The CDR3 coding sequence is TGTGCCAGCAGCTTTGTCGGAAACTATAATTCACCCCTCCACTTT. Its translation is CASSFVGNYNSPLHF.